The 20 T cell receptor beta chains in this list originate from one sample, sequenced in a study of graft-versus-host responses after intestinal transplantation. Plating of 200,000 CFSE-labeled responder cells was done together with 200,000 irradiated, violet-dye-labeled stimulator cells. Profiling relied on immunoSEQ multiplex PCR, and the TCRdb table lists in-frame clones only, not all of them. This sample has some 14,000 clones, with around 35% found just once. The sample consisted of alloreactive CD8+ T cells from a mixed lymphocyte reaction culture, taken before intestinal transplant. Stated subset: CFSE-low proliferating T cells sorted from approximately 6-day pre-transplant mixed lymphocyte reaction (GvH or HvG direction). The source is a human patient who received an intestinal transplant.

The CDR3, as DNA: TGTGCCAGCAGCCCACAACAGGGGGCGCAGCCCCAGCATTTT. Amino acid sequence: CASSPQQGAQPQHF. The J gene is TRBJ1-5, the V gene TRBV7-8; 9 bases agree with TRBD1. The CDR3 extends over 14 amino acids. CDR1 and CDR2 (germline): SGHVS, FQNEAQ. The V and J ends lost 5 bases and 7 bases, in that order; junction bases with no gene match: 6.

The chain joins TRBV4-1 to TRBJ2-1, with TRBD2 identical over 10 bases. This CDR3 has 16 residues. V lost 5 bases and J lost 7; bases outside the gene matches: 11. CDR1 and CDR2 (germline): MGHRA, YSYEKL. The CDR3, as DNA: TGCGCCAGCAGCTACCGAGCGGGGGGGGAGGTTAATGAGCAGTTCTTC. Translating it yields CASSYRAGGEVNEQFF.

This clone was seen more than once but under ten times. The chain uses TRBV15 and TRBJ1-2, with D perhaps TRBD1 (5 bases). The ends were cut back, 3 bases at V and 3 bases at J, with 8 bases in the middle. The CDR3 is 13 amino acids. Germline CDR1 LNHNV, CDR2 YYDKDF (reference sequence). CDR3 residues: CATSSKGHYGYTF. Written as DNA, the CDR3 is TGTGCCACCAGCAGTAAGGGGCACTATGGCTACACCTTC.

This clone was seen a few times. This rearrangement joins TRBV30 to TRBJ2-7, with 10 bases that match TRBD1. V lost 2 bases, J lost 4 bases, and 5 bases stayed unmatched. The germline CDR1 and CDR2 sequences are GTSNPN and SVGIG (reference sequence). CDR3 length equals 14 residues. CDR3 amino acids: CAWSTGTGDYEQYF. The CDR3 bases are TGTGCCTGGAGTACCGGGACAGGGGATTACGAGCAGTACTTC.

The chain combines TRBV6-6 with TRBJ1-2; a possible D gene is TRBD1 (6 bases). This CDR3 spans 14 amino acids. The V end was cut by 6 bases, the J end by 4 bases, with 15 bases between. Germline lookup yields CDR1 MNHNY and CDR2 SVGAGI (reference sequence). CDR3 in DNA: TGTGCCAGCAGCTTGGGGGCTATGGGCTATGGCTACACCTTC. Its translation is CASSLGAMGYGYTF.

This clone came up a few times. The genes are TRBV7-8 and TRBJ2-5; 10 bases map to TRBD1. The CDR3 length is 15 residues. The V gene's germline CDR1 is SGHVS and CDR2 FQNEAQ. J gave up 5 bases and V 2 bases, and 5 bases lay outside the gene matches. CDR3 loop: CASSLLGQGRETQYF. In nucleotides, the CDR3 is TGTGCCAGCAGCTTATTGGGACAGGGGCGGGAGACCCAGTACTTC.

J is TRBJ1-1 and V is TRBV7-9; 7 bases match TRBD1. Trimming took 4 bases from V and 3 from J; bases not matched to a gene: 5. Germline V gene sequence: CDR1 SEHNR, CDR2 FQNEAQ (reference sequence). The CDR3 contains 14 residues. CDR3 sequence (DNA): TGTGCCAGCAGCTCAGCACAGGGGTACACTGAAGCTTTCTTT. This translates into CASSSAQGYTEAFF.

The chain combines TRBV6-1 with TRBJ1-2; 8 nucleotides match TRBD1. V dropped 5 bases and J dropped 3; count of bases not matched to a gene: 2. The CDR3 is 13 amino acids. Germline V gives CDR1 MNHNS, CDR2 SASEGT. CDR3: CASSMGQDYGYTF. CDR3 DNA: TGTGCCAGCAGTATGGGACAGGACTATGGCTACACCTTC.

The chain joins TRBV29-1 to TRBJ1-1; possible D gene TRBD1, 6 bases. CDR3 length equals 14 residues. Germline V gene data show CDR1 as SQVTM and CDR2 as ANQGSEA. The V gene lost 1 base and the J gene lost 1 base, with 10 bases spanning the gap. The CDR3 DNA is TGCAGCGTTGAAGTAAGGGGGTGGAACACTGAAGCTTTCTTT. As protein: CSVEVRGWNTEAFF. Using reference TRBV29-1 and TRBJ1-1 for the parts outside the CDR3, the full variable domain is SAVISQKPSRDICQRGTSLTIQCQVDSQVTMMFWYRQQPGQSLTLIATANQGSEATYESGFVIDKFPISRPNLTFSTLTVSNMSPEDSSIYLCSVEVRGWNTEAFFGQGTRLTVV.

This clone is judged medium-sized (0.01 to 0.1%). The CDR3 region is CASSPGHRGITEAFF. The CDR3 DNA reads as TGTGCCAGCAGCCCGGGACACCGAGGGATCACTGAAGCTTTCTTT. The chain links TRBV7-6 to TRBJ1-1; D might be TRBD1 (6 bases). Trimming left V 5 bases short and J 4 bases short, with 17 bases between. The CDR3 contains 15 residues. CDR1 and CDR2 from the germline V gene are SGHVS and FNYEAQ.

Here the CDR3 reads CASSYDGQGSEQYF. CDR3 sequence (DNA): TGTGCCAGCAGTTACGATGGACAGGGCTCCGAGCAGTACTTC. This chain connects TRBV6-5 to TRBJ2-7; 8 bases agree with TRBD1. Trimming removed 2 bases from V and 6 bases from J; junction bases left unmatched: 6. This CDR3 has 14 amino acids. Germline V gives CDR1 MNHEY, CDR2 SVGAGI.

The CDR3 here is CASSYGGGRTEAFF. DNA for the CDR3: TGTGCCAGCAGCTATGGAGGAGGTCGGACTGAAGCTTTCTTT. This sequence joins TRBV27 and TRBJ1-1; D is ambiguous. The CDR3 sequence is 14 residues long. Trimming left V 6 bases short and J 5 bases short, with 16 bases between. Germline values: CDR1 MNHEY, CDR2 SMNVEV (reference sequence).

The chain joins TRBV27 to TRBJ2-7, with D maybe TRBD1 (6 bases). This CDR3 has 15 residues. CDR1 and CDR2 (germline): MNHEY, SMNVEV (reference sequence). The V gene lost 2 bases and the J gene lost 2 bases, with 13 bases spanning the gap. The CDR3 region is CASSLAAGEAYEQYF. Here the CDR3 DNA reads TGTGCCAGCAGTTTAGCGGCAGGGGAAGCCTACGAGCAGTACTTC.

V and J are TRBV27 and TRBJ2-2, with D perhaps matching TRBD1 (6 bases). Germline V gives CDR1 MNHEY, CDR2 SMNVEV (reference sequence). V was clipped by 3 bases and J by 2 bases, with 16 bases between them. The CDR3 is 17 residues long. CDR3 nucleotides: TGTGCCAGCAGTTTTCTAGCAGGGGATATTAACACCGGGGAGCTGTTTTTT. Amino acids: CASSFLAGDINTGELFF.

The chain uses TRBV19 and TRBJ1-2, with TRBD1 matching over 8 bases. The CDR3 has 14 amino acids. V was pared by 6 bases and J by 0 bases, with 3 bases of the junction left unmatched. From germline, CDR1 is LNHDA and CDR2 SQIVND (reference sequence). The CDR3 DNA reads as TGTGCCAGTAGGGGACAGGTCTCTAACTATGGCTACACCTTC. Amino acid sequence: CASRGQVSNYGYTF.

By share, this clone ranks as medium-sized. The V gene is TRBV6-1, the J gene TRBJ2-1; possible D gene TRBD1, 5 bases. This CDR3 is built from 13 residues. Per the germline V gene, CDR1 is MNHNS and CDR2 is SASEGT. Trimming removed 7 bases at V and 3 bases at J, with 10 bases between. DNA of the CDR3: TGTGCCAGCATTTTGACAGACTACAATGAGCAGTTCTTC. It is translated as CASILTDYNEQFF.

The sample holds a few counts of this clone. The chain uses TRBV4-1 and TRBJ2-7, with a weak D call TRBD2 (6 bases). V lost 1 base and J 0 bases, leaving 10 bases between the germline ends. The CDR3 extends over 15 amino acids. Per germline, CDR1 MGHRA and CDR2 YSYEKL. The CDR3 DNA reads as TGCGCCAGCAGCCAAGTGGAGGGGAGCTCCTACGAGCAGTACTTC. Protein: CASSQVEGSSYEQYF.

Details on this clone: The sample contains more than one DNA sequence encoding this CDR3. The chain recombines TRBV9 with TRBJ2-7; maybe TRBD2 (7 bases). Looked up from germline, CDR1 is SGDLS and CDR2 is YYNGEE. This CDR3 is built from 15 residues. V was cut by 0 bases and J by 3 bases, with 13 bases left in between. The CDR3 here is CASSVGGGANYEQYF. CDR3 bases: TGTGCCAGCAGCGTAGGAGGGGGGGCGAACTACGAGCAGTACTTC.

The chain carries TRBV4-3 and TRBJ2-7; tentatively, D is TRBD1 (6 bases). The V and J ends lost 0 bases and 4 bases respectively, with 13 bases between them. The germline V gene has CDR1 LGHNA and CDR2 YSLEER. The CDR3 contains 15 residues. CDR3 sequence reads: CASSQETDSFYEQYF. The CDR3 DNA reads as TGCGCCAGCAGCCAAGAAACGGACAGTTTTTACGAGCAGTACTTC.

This clone was detected only a few times. This rearrangement joins TRBV7-6 to TRBJ2-7; possibly TRBD1 for D (6 bases). This CDR3 contains 16 residues. Germline assignment: CDR1 SGHVS and CDR2 FNYEAQ. The V and J ends lost 2 bases and 5 bases respectively, with 19 bases between them. CDR3 in amino acids: CASSLSQGKSGDEQYF. The CDR3 DNA sequence: TGTGCCAGCAGCTTAAGCCAGGGGAAATCGGGCGACGAGCAGTACTTC.